Listed below are T cell receptor beta chains from one sample, sequenced in a study of control samples from healthy donors and cancer patients. Measured with immunoSEQ multiplex PCR; TCRdb has only the in-frame clones, and not every one. Of roughly 95,000 clones in the sample, 70% to 90% were seen once. The material sequenced was blood. These receptor sequences come from a man aged 25-45 years in good health. CDR3s include the opening cysteine and the closing phenylalanine or tryptophan. D genes are given only for firm matches. Part of the rows lack a size; the others show once, few, many or a class for expanded clones.

d_call: .
v_call: TRBV29-1
clone_size: .
j_call: TRBJ2-7
cdr3_aa: CSVLSLGGGEQYF
cdr3_nt: TGCAGCGTCCTCTCCCTTGGGGGAGGCGAGCAGTACTTC

d_call: TRBD2
v_call: TRBV19
clone_size: .
j_call: TRBJ2-3
cdr3_aa: CASSSIAGFVDTQYF
cdr3_nt: TGTGCCAGTAGTTCCATAGCGGGATTTGTAGATACGCAGTATTTT

d_call: .
v_call: TRBV7-8
clone_size: .
j_call: TRBJ1-5
cdr3_aa: CASSFSGGWQPQHF
cdr3_nt: TGTGCCAGCAGCTTTTCCGGGGGTTGGCAGCCCCAGCATTTT

d_call: .
v_call: TRBV12-3/TRBV12-4
clone_size: .
j_call: TRBJ2-1
cdr3_aa: CASSLRWQDEQFF
cdr3_nt: TGTGCCAGCAGTTTGAGGTGGCAAGATGAGCAGTTCTTC

d_call: .
v_call: TRBV7-2
clone_size: .
j_call: TRBJ2-2
cdr3_aa: CASSSRTGELFF
cdr3_nt: TGTGCCAGCAGCTCCCGTACCGGGGAGCTGTTTTTT

d_call: TRBD1
v_call: TRBV28
clone_size: .
j_call: TRBJ2-6
cdr3_aa: CASTPGGRSGANVLTF
cdr3_nt: TGTGCCAGCACCCCAGGGGGTAGGTCTGGGGCCAACGTCCTGACTTTC

d_call: TRBD1
v_call: TRBV4-2
clone_size: .
j_call: TRBJ1-6
cdr3_aa: CASSQTLPRGQGMWALHF
cdr3_nt: TGTGCCAGCAGCCAGACCCTCCCTAGGGGGCAGGGAATGTGGGCCCTCCACTTT

d_call: .
v_call: TRBV5-1
clone_size: .
j_call: TRBJ2-3
cdr3_aa: CASSLQVGATDTQYF
cdr3_nt: TGCGCCAGCAGCCTACAGGTCGGGGCCACAGATACGCAGTATTTT

d_call: .
v_call: TRBV4-2
clone_size: .
j_call: TRBJ2-7
cdr3_aa: CASSQDLLVFEQYF
cdr3_nt: TGTGCCAGCAGCCAAGACTTGCTAGTGTTCGAGCAGTACTTC

d_call: .
v_call: TRBV11-2
clone_size: .
j_call: TRBJ2-1
cdr3_aa: CASSLGVRGDEQFF
cdr3_nt: TGTGCCAGCAGCTTAGGGGTCCGTGGGGATGAGCAGTTCTTC

d_call: TRBD2
v_call: TRBV11-3
clone_size: .
j_call: TRBJ2-5
cdr3_aa: CASSPRLAGGHQETQYF
cdr3_nt: TGTGCCAGCAGCCCCAGACTAGCGGGAGGCCACCAAGAGACCCAGTACTTC

d_call: .
v_call: TRBV6-5
clone_size: .
j_call: TRBJ1-2
cdr3_aa: CASGSVDYGYTF
cdr3_nt: TGTGCCAGCGGAAGCGTGGACTATGGCTACACCTTC

d_call: TRBD1
v_call: TRBV28
clone_size: few
j_call: TRBJ1-5
cdr3_aa: CASSLPRGSNQPQHF
cdr3_nt: TGTGCCAGCAGTTTACCCAGGGGGAGCAATCAGCCCCAGCATTTT

d_call: .
v_call: TRBV5-4
clone_size: .
j_call: TRBJ1-1
cdr3_aa: CASSGSGDTEAFF
cdr3_nt: TGTGCCAGCAGTGGCTCGGGGGACACTGAAGCTTTCTTT

d_call: .
v_call: TRBV30
clone_size: many
j_call: TRBJ1-5
cdr3_aa: CAWTGEGNQPQHF
cdr3_nt: TGTGCCTGGACAGGGGAGGGCAATCAGCCCCAGCATTTT

d_call: .
v_call: TRBV10-3
clone_size: .
j_call: TRBJ2-7
cdr3_aa: CAISEGRSYEQYF
cdr3_nt: TGTGCCATCAGTGAGGGGCGCTCCTACGAGCAGTACTTC

d_call: TRBD2
v_call: TRBV5-1
clone_size: .
j_call: TRBJ2-7
cdr3_aa: CASSDSGRLSYEQYF
cdr3_nt: TGCGCCAGCAGCGATAGCGGGAGGTTATCCTACGAGCAGTACTTC

d_call: .
v_call: TRBV6-2/TRBV6-3
clone_size: .
j_call: TRBJ2-1
cdr3_aa: CASSLRDFYNEQFF
cdr3_nt: TGTGCCAGCAGTCTCCGGGACTTCTACAATGAGCAGTTCTTC

d_call: TRBD2
v_call: TRBV3-1/TRBV3-2
clone_size: .
j_call: TRBJ2-5
cdr3_aa: CASSLQPPGGGETQYF
cdr3_nt: TGTGCCAGCAGCCTACAGCCACCGGGAGGGGGAGAGACCCAGTACTTC

d_call: .
v_call: TRBV29-1
clone_size: .
j_call: TRBJ2-7
cdr3_aa: CSVEGQGNTYEQYF
cdr3_nt: TGCAGCGTTGAAGGGCAGGGGAACACCTACGAGCAGTACTTC

d_call: .
v_call: TRBV30
clone_size: .
j_call: TRBJ2-3
cdr3_aa: CAWNRMADTQYF
cdr3_nt: TGTGCCTGGAATCGGATGGCAGATACGCAGTATTTT

d_call: .
v_call: TRBV12-3/TRBV12-4
clone_size: once
j_call: TRBJ2-5
cdr3_aa: CASSQPLRTQYF
cdr3_nt: TGTGCCAGCAGTCAACCTCTCCGGACCCAGTACTTC

d_call: .
v_call: TRBV19
clone_size: .
j_call: TRBJ1-1
cdr3_aa: CASSPRGRENTEAFF
cdr3_nt: TGTGCCAGTAGTCCGCGGGGCAGGGAGAACACTGAAGCTTTCTTT

d_call: .
v_call: TRBV25-1
clone_size: .
j_call: TRBJ2-1
cdr3_aa: CASSGLEIVGFGNEQFF
cdr3_nt: TGTGCCAGCAGTGGACTAGAGATTGTTGGGTTTGGCAATGAGCAGTTCTTC

d_call: TRBD2
v_call: TRBV7-6
clone_size: once
j_call: TRBJ2-1
cdr3_aa: CASSFRAGKDGNEQFF
cdr3_nt: TGTGCCAGCAGCTTTCGAGCGGGAAAAGACGGCAATGAGCAGTTCTTC

d_call: .
v_call: TRBV29-1
clone_size: once
j_call: TRBJ2-6
cdr3_aa: CSVEDAAQPDSYSGANVLTF
cdr3_nt: TGCAGCGTTGAAGATGCAGCCCAACCAGATTCCTACTCTGGGGCCAACGTCCTGACTTTC

d_call: .
v_call: TRBV7-9
clone_size: .
j_call: TRBJ2-1
cdr3_aa: CARTAESSYNEQFF
cdr3_nt: TGTGCCAGAACGGCGGAAAGCTCCTACAATGAGCAGTTCTTC

d_call: .
v_call: TRBV6-5
clone_size: .
j_call: TRBJ1-2
cdr3_aa: CASSYLGTVHNYGYTF
cdr3_nt: TGTGCCAGCAGTTACCTCGGAACAGTTCATAACTATGGCTACACCTTC

d_call: .
v_call: TRBV27
clone_size: .
j_call: TRBJ2-1
cdr3_aa: CASSLGGSGAPNTYNEQFF
cdr3_nt: TGTGCCAGCAGTTTAGGGGGAAGCGGCGCGCCGAACACCTACAATGAGCAGTTCTTC

d_call: .
v_call: TRBV28
clone_size: few
j_call: TRBJ2-1
cdr3_aa: CASSKTVNSYNEQFF
cdr3_nt: TGTGCCAGCAGTAAGACAGTAAATTCCTACAATGAGCAGTTCTTC

d_call: TRBD1
v_call: TRBV2
clone_size: .
j_call: TRBJ2-2
cdr3_aa: CASRRQGANTGELFF
cdr3_nt: TGTGCCAGCCGGAGACAGGGAGCGAACACCGGGGAGCTGTTTTTT

d_call: TRBD2
v_call: TRBV29-1
clone_size: .
j_call: TRBJ2-2
cdr3_aa: CSVEGSGTSGTGELFF
cdr3_nt: TGCAGCGTCGAGGGGTCCGGGACTAGCGGTACCGGGGAGCTGTTTTTT

d_call: TRBD1
v_call: TRBV3-1/TRBV3-2
clone_size: .
j_call: TRBJ2-5
cdr3_aa: CASSQQGADETQYF
cdr3_nt: TGTGCCAGCAGCCAACAGGGGGCTGATGAGACCCAGTACTTC

d_call: TRBD1
v_call: TRBV5-4
clone_size: .
j_call: TRBJ2-5
cdr3_aa: CASSSPGQGTRQGQETQYF
cdr3_nt: TGTGCCAGCAGCTCGCCGGGACAGGGAACTCGGCAGGGCCAAGAGACCCAGTACTTC

d_call: .
v_call: TRBV24-1
clone_size: .
j_call: TRBJ2-5
cdr3_aa: CATGKDRETQYF
cdr3_nt: TGTGCCACCGGGAAAGACAGGGAGACCCAGTACTTC

d_call: .
v_call: TRBV7-6
clone_size: once
j_call: TRBJ2-1
cdr3_aa: CASSLETDSYNEQFF
cdr3_nt: TGTGCCAGCAGCTTAGAGACAGACTCCTACAATGAGCAGTTCTTC

d_call: .
v_call: TRBV27
clone_size: once
j_call: TRBJ2-7
cdr3_aa: CASSPGQGIHEQYF
cdr3_nt: TGTGCCAGCAGTCCGGGGCAGGGCATCCACGAGCAGTACTTC

d_call: .
v_call: TRBV6-5
clone_size: few
j_call: TRBJ2-2
cdr3_aa: CASSYSRSGGELFF
cdr3_nt: TGTGCCAGCAGTTACTCGAGATCTGGCGGGGAGCTGTTTTTT

d_call: .
v_call: TRBV27
clone_size: .
j_call: TRBJ1-6
cdr3_aa: CASSLSSHLPLHF
cdr3_nt: TGTGCCAGCAGTTTATCTTCACATCTACCCCTCCACTTT

d_call: .
v_call: TRBV27
clone_size: .
j_call: TRBJ2-7
cdr3_aa: CASSQLSGAPSYEQYF
cdr3_nt: TGTGCCAGCAGTCAGTTGTCAGGGGCCCCATCCTACGAGCAGTACTTC

d_call: .
v_call: TRBV5-1
clone_size: .
j_call: TRBJ2-3
cdr3_aa: CASSFVALGTDTQYF
cdr3_nt: TGCGCCAGCAGCTTTGTGGCTTTGGGCACAGATACGCAGTATTTT

d_call: TRBD1
v_call: TRBV2
clone_size: .
j_call: TRBJ1-2
cdr3_aa: CARLTFRTGGYGYTF
cdr3_nt: TGTGCCAGGCTTACATTTAGGACAGGGGGCTATGGCTACACCTTC

d_call: .
v_call: TRBV24-1
clone_size: .
j_call: TRBJ2-3
cdr3_aa: CATSEPQGWGTDTQYF
cdr3_nt: TGTGCCACCAGTGAGCCGCAGGGGTGGGGTACAGATACGCAGTATTTT

d_call: .
v_call: TRBV6-5
clone_size: few
j_call: TRBJ2-7
cdr3_aa: CASSYWPNGYEQYF
cdr3_nt: TGTGCCAGCAGTTACTGGCCAAACGGGTACGAGCAGTACTTC